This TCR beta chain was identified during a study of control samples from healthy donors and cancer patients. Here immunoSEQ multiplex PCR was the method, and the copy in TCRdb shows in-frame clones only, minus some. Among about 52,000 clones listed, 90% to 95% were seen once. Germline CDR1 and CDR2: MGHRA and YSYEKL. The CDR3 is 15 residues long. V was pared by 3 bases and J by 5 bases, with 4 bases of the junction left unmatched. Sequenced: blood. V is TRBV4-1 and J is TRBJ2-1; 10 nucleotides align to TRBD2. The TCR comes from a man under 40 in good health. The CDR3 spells CASSHPGTSDNEQFF. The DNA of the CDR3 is TGCGCCAGCAGCCACCCCGGGACTAGCGACAATGAGCAGTTCTTC.